Following are 21 T cell receptor beta chains from one sample sequenced in a study of cytomegalovirus exposure and HLA in healthy donors. This PCR relied on a set of 60 Vbeta primers and 13 Jbeta primers. Profiling relied on immunoSEQ multiplex PCR, and the TCRdb table lists in-frame clones only, not all of them. In the table there are over 40,000 clones, less than 75% of which are singletons. The sequencing input was PBMCs. The source of these receptors is a man aged 60 to 75 in good health and CMV-seropositive.

V usage is TRBV4-3 and J usage is TRBJ2-5; the D gene is possibly TRBD2 (5 bases). Trimming left V 1 base short and J 2 bases short, with 14 bases between. CDR1 is LGHNA and CDR2 is YSLEER in the germline V gene. The CDR3 is 16 amino acids. CDR3 coding DNA: TGCGCCAGCAGCCAAGGTTTGACTACCTTTCAAGAGACCCAGTACTTC. Amino acid sequence: CASSQGLTTFQETQYF.

The rearrangement links TRBV5-4 to TRBJ1-4, with 8 bases fitting TRBD1. The ends lost 3 bases at V and 7 bases at J; junction bases unmatched: 5. The CDR3 has 14 amino acids. Germline V gene data show CDR1 as SGHNT and CDR2 as YYREEE (reference sequence). The CDR3 loop reads CASSSQGAGEKLFF. As DNA, the CDR3 is TGTGCCAGCAGCTCGCAGGGGGCAGGTGAAAAACTGTTTTTT.

The rearrangement uses TRBV9 and TRBJ2-1, with D unresolved. Germline assignment: CDR1 SGDLS and CDR2 YYNGEE. With 0 bases removed from V and 2 bases from J, the gap between germline ends came to 6 bases. CDR3 size: 14 residues. The CDR3 region has the DNA TGTGCCAGCAGCGTAGGATCTACCTACAATGAGCAGTTCTTC. It translates to CASSVGSTYNEQFF.

The chain carries TRBV10-3 and TRBJ1-2, with 12 bases identical to TRBD1. Germline lookup yields CDR1 ENHRY and CDR2 SYGVKD. V lost 6 bases to trimming and J lost 8 bases; unmatched junction nucleotides: 10. CDR3 length equals 15 residues. This CDR3 reads CAISSGTGGSRGYTF. CDR3 nucleotides: TGTGCCATCAGCTCCGGGACAGGGGGCAGTAGGGGCTACACCTTC.

V is TRBV6-4 and J is TRBJ2-5, with D tentatively TRBD2 (6 bases). The germline CDR1 and CDR2 sequences are MRHNA and SNTAGT. The V end lost 5 bases, the J end lost 5 bases, and 18 bases lay between the germline ends. CDR3 length equals 15 residues. DNA of the CDR3: TGTGCCAGCAGTCCCTCGGCCGGGAGCCTCGAGACCCAGTACTTC. Protein sequence: CASSPSAGSLETQYF.

This rearrangement joins TRBV29-1 to TRBJ2-3; TRBD2 aligns across 10 bases. Germline-derived CDR1 and CDR2 are SQVTM and ANQGSEA. V shed 0 bases, J shed 2 bases, and the junction held 11 bases outside the gene matches. CDR3 size: 18 residues. The CDR3 region is CSVEEDSTSGTDTDTQYF. For the CDR3, the DNA is TGCAGCGTTGAAGAAGATTCTACTAGCGGGACGGACACAGATACGCAGTATTTT.

The rearrangement joins TRBV7-9 to TRBJ2-2, with TRBD2 identical over 10 bases. Germline-derived CDR1 and CDR2 are SEHNR and FQNEAQ (reference sequence). The CDR3 runs 17 residues. With 3 bases clipped from V and 5 bases from J, the junction kept 9 bases outside the gene matches. The CDR3 here is CASSLISGRPGTGELFF. The CDR3 nucleotides read TGTGCCAGCAGCTTGATTAGCGGGAGGCCCGGGACCGGGGAGCTGTTTTTT.

This clone occurred once. The chain recombines TRBV2 with TRBJ2-5, with 10 bases fitting TRBD2. J lost 3 bases, V lost 6 bases, and 4 bases had no gene match. The CDR3 length is 14 residues. In germline, CDR1 is SNHLY, CDR2 FYNNEI. The DNA for the CDR3 is TGTGCCAGCAGCCTAGCGGGAGCTGAAGAGACCCAGTACTTC. Its translation: CASSLAGAEETQYF.

The V and J genes are TRBV11-2 and TRBJ2-1; D unresolved. Germline V gene sequence: CDR1 SGHAT, CDR2 FQNNGV. The CDR3 has 13 amino acids. V lost 5 bases, J lost 4 bases, and 9 bases lay in between. The CDR3 nucleotides read TGTGCCAGCAGCCCGCGCGGATACAATGAGCAGTTCTTC. Its translation: CASSPRGYNEQFF.

The CDR3 coding sequence is TGTGCCAGCAGTCACAGTTGGACTCGCGAGCAGTACTTC. Residues: CASSHSWTREQYF. The rearrangement links TRBV28 to TRBJ2-7, with D possibly matching TRBD2 (5 bases). Trimming took 5 bases from V and 6 from J, leaving 14 bases between them. There are 13 residues in the CDR3. Germline V gives CDR1 MDHEN, CDR2 SYDVKM.

V and J are TRBV29-1 and TRBJ2-3, with 8 positions matching TRBD2. V shed 1 base and J 1 base; nucleotides not matched to a gene: 1. This CDR3 spans 14 amino acids. Germline values: CDR1 SQVTM, CDR2 ANQGSEA. In DNA form, the CDR3 reads TGCAGCGTTGAAGCGGGAGGGGGCACAGATACGCAGTATTTT. Encoded protein: CSVEAGGGTDTQYF.

For the CDR3, the DNA is TGTGCCAGTAGCGTGCGGGAGACCCAGTACTTC. It is translated as CASSVRETQYF. J is TRBJ2-5 and V is TRBV19; no definite D call. Germline lookup yields CDR1 LNHDA and CDR2 SQIVND (reference sequence). The CDR3 runs to 11 residues. Trimming stripped 6 bases from V and 5 bases from J, with 7 bases between.

The V gene is TRBV29-1, the J gene TRBJ2-5; D unresolved. Trimming removed 4 bases at V and 3 bases at J, with 3 bases between. This CDR3 comprises 10 residues. The germline V gene encodes CDR1 SQVTM and CDR2 ANQGSEA. In DNA, the CDR3 is TGCAGCGTTGCCGAAGAGACCCAGTACTTC. It codes for CSVAEETQYF.

The chain has TRBV7-9 and TRBJ2-7, with D maybe TRBD1 (6 bases). CDR1 and CDR2 from the germline V gene are SEHNR and FQNEAQ (reference sequence). The CDR3 extends over 12 amino acids. With 5 bases removed from V and 7 bases from J, the gap between germline ends came to 12 bases. The CDR3 DNA is TGTGCCAGCAGCACAGGGAGTTGGGAGCAGTACTTC. Protein sequence: CASSTGSWEQYF.

About this clone: The junction shows a germline mismatch at one end, possibly a read error. The chain has TRBV6-5 and TRBJ2-1, with D perhaps TRBD2 (6 bases). CDR1 and CDR2 (germline): MNHEY, SVGAGI. The CDR3 loop spans 14 amino acids. CDR3 sequence: CASRRRGRGNEQLF. CDR3 in DNA: TGTGCCAGCAGAAGGCGGGGCCGAGGCAATGAGCAGCTCTTC.

This clone was counted between two and nine times. The chain couples TRBV7-3 to TRBJ2-3; D uncertain. Trimming left V 5 bases short and J 2 bases short, with 8 bases between. The CDR3 has 13 residues. CDR1 is SGHTA and CDR2 is FQGTGA in the germline V gene. CDR3 sequence: CASSLEYTDTQYF. As DNA, the CDR3 is TGTGCCAGCAGCCTAGAATACACAGATACGCAGTATTTT.

There are many counts of this clone. The J gene is TRBJ1-1, the V gene TRBV6-1, with TRBD1 matching 9 bases. Germline V CDR1 and CDR2: MNHNS, SASEGT. The CDR3 spans 18 residues. The junction had 12 bases not matched to a gene; V was cut back by 0 bases and J by 4 bases. CDR3 sequence reads: CASSEALGGQGGSTEAFF. CDR3 in DNA: TGTGCCAGCAGTGAAGCCCTCGGGGGACAGGGAGGTTCCACTGAAGCTTTCTTT.

The rearrangement joins TRBV7-9 to TRBJ1-2, with D possibly TRBD1 on 5 matching bases. The CDR3 is 14 residues long. The ends were cut back, 2 bases at V and 4 bases at J, with 11 bases in the middle. CDR1 is SEHNR and CDR2 is FQNEAQ in the germline V gene (reference sequence). The CDR3 reads CASSLTQEFYGYTF. Written as DNA, the CDR3 is TGTGCCAGCAGCTTAACACAGGAGTTCTATGGCTACACCTTC.

This chain connects TRBV4-3 to TRBJ2-1; D is possibly TRBD1 (5 bases). The CDR3 extends over 12 amino acids. Germline values: CDR1 LGHNA, CDR2 YSLEER. V was pared by 4 bases and J by 8 bases, with 9 bases between. For the CDR3, the DNA is TGCGCCAGCAGCCTTGGACACGATGAGCAGTTCTTC. Translating it yields CASSLGHDEQFF.

V and J are TRBV7-2 and TRBJ2-1; 9 bases are shared with TRBD2. V was pared by 6 bases and J by 4 bases, with 7 bases of the junction left unmatched. This CDR3 contains 15 residues. Germline CDR1 is SGHTA and CDR2 is FQGNSA. The CDR3 region is CASSLTSGVYNEQFF. The CDR3 DNA reads TGTGCCAGCAGTTTGACTAGCGGAGTTTACAATGAGCAGTTCTTC.

The rearrangement uses TRBV2 and TRBJ1-4; tentatively, D is TRBD1 (5 bases). Deletions cut 5 bases from V and 2 bases from J, with 12 bases between. CDR1 is SNHLY, CDR2 FYNNEI, per germline. This CDR3 is built from 15 residues. The chain's CDR3 is CASSKRGRTNEKLFF. The DNA for the CDR3 is TGTGCCAGCAGTAAGCGGGGACGGACTAATGAAAAACTGTTTTTT.